The 4 T cell receptor beta chains given below trace back to one sample, sequenced in a study of OX40 agonist ivuxolimab in advanced cancers. The protocol used for the library was the immunoSEQ multiplex PCR assay. TCRdb retrieved this table from immuneACCESS and kept in-frame rearrangements only. Not all clones are present; in checked studies, unresolved V genes account for under half, and no reason is known for the remainder. Present in this sample are roughly 20,000 clones, around 87% of which were seen just once. Around 15% of the sample belongs to the ten largest clones. The input for sequencing was CD4+ or CD8+ T cells sorted from blood, taken in a trial of the OX40 agonist ivuxolimab. These receptors all come from an adult with an advanced solid tumor such as melanoma, head and neck, liver or kidney cancer.

The chain links TRBV5-4 to TRBJ1-2; 10 bases fit TRBD1. This CDR3 is 16 amino acids long. V lost 4 bases to trimming and J lost 5 bases; unmatched junction nucleotides: 11. Per the germline V gene, CDR1 is SGHNT and CDR2 is YYREEE (reference sequence). The CDR3 spells CASSLGGTGDAYGYTF. For the CDR3, the DNA is TGTGCCAGCAGCCTCGGCGGGACAGGGGACGCATATGGCTACACCTTC.

With regard to this clone: Its ends do not fully match the called genes, so a read error is possible. The J gene is TRBJ2-7, the V gene TRBV7-3; the match to TRBD2 covers 10 bases. The germline CDR1 and CDR2 sequences are SGHTA and FQGTGA. The CDR3 has 17 amino acids. As DNA, the CDR3 is TGTACCAGCAGCTCAAAGATACCGGGACTAGCGCTCTACGAGCAGTACTTC. It yields the protein CTSSSKIPGLALYEQYF.

This chain joins TRBV27 and TRBJ1-1, with D possibly TRBD1 on 6 matching bases. This CDR3 is 15 amino acids long. V lost 4 bases to trimming and J lost 1 base, with 13 bases between them. In germline, CDR1 is MNHEY, CDR2 SMNVEV (reference sequence). The CDR3 bases are TGTGCCAGCAGTTCAAACCCGGACAGGAACACTGAAGCTTTCTTT. Translating gives CASSSNPDRNTEAFF.

This chain connects TRBV19 to TRBJ2-3; D tentatively reads TRBD1 or TRBD2 (8 bases each). The ends were cut back, 2 bases at V and 7 bases at J, with 16 bases in the middle. The V gene's germline CDR1 is LNHDA and CDR2 SQIVND (reference sequence). The CDR3 runs 15 residues. CDR3 protein: CASSISGGGGNTQYF. DNA of the CDR3: TGTGCCAGTAGTATATCAGGGGGCGGGGGGAATACGCAGTATTTT.